The next 28 T cell receptor beta chains were all read from a single sample in a study of blood T cell repertoires in COVID-19. The assay was immunoSEQ multiplex PCR, and TCRdb's table has in-frame clones only and misses some. The data show 65,000 to 85,000 clones, over 65% seen once. The specimen was peripheral blood. The receptors stem from a man in his forties or fifties with active or convalescent COVID-19.

V usage is TRBV5-1 and J usage is TRBJ1-1; maybe TRBD1 (5 bases). Germline CDR1 and CDR2: SGHRS and YFSETQ. V lost 3 bases to trimming and J lost 0 bases, with 12 bases between them. CDR3 length: 15 residues. CDR3 amino acids: CASSSLTAMNTEAFF. DNA for the CDR3: TGCGCCAGCAGCTCTTTGACAGCGATGAACACTGAAGCTTTCTTT.

The chain is built from TRBV5-1 and TRBJ2-2; 9 bases are a match to TRBD1. Unmatched junction bases numbered 4, after V lost 3 bases and J lost 4 bases. This CDR3 has 15 amino acids. Per germline, CDR1 SGHRS and CDR2 YFSETQ. In DNA, the CDR3 is TGCGCCAGCAGCTATACGGACAGGGGCACCGGGGAGCTGTTTTTT. Its translation: CASSYTDRGTGELFF.

The CDR3 sequence: CASSETGGSYEQYF. The CDR3, as DNA: TGTGCCAGCAGCGAAACAGGGGGCTCCTACGAGCAGTACTTC. The rearrangement uses TRBV9 and TRBJ2-7, with TRBD1 matching 8 bases. Unmatched junction bases numbered 2, after V lost 3 bases and J lost 0 bases. The germline CDR1 and CDR2 sequences are SGDLS and YYNGEE. The CDR3 spans 14 residues.

The chain employs TRBV7-9 and TRBJ2-1; 14 positions match TRBD2. J lost 10 bases, V lost 5 bases, and 7 bases had no gene match. This CDR3 comprises 15 residues. Germline V gene sequence: CDR1 SEHNR, CDR2 FQNEAQ (reference sequence). The CDR3 DNA reads as TGTGCCAGCAGCCGTAAGGGACTAGCGGGGGACGAGCAGTTCTTC. Amino acids: CASSRKGLAGDEQFF.

The V and J genes are TRBV7-2 and TRBJ1-5; TRBD1 matches at 7 bases. The CDR3 runs 14 residues. V was pared by 3 bases and J by 7 bases, with 6 bases of the junction left unmatched. Germline loops: CDR1 SGHTA, CDR2 FQGNSA. This chain's CDR3 is CASSLYRGEQPQHF. The DNA of the CDR3 is TGTGCCAGCAGCTTGTACAGGGGAGAACAGCCCCAGCATTTT.

This chain connects TRBV6-2 or TRBV6-3 to TRBJ1-6; D unresolved. The CDR3 covers 14 residues. V was cut by 2 bases and J by 11 bases, with 13 bases left in between. CDR1 and CDR2 (germline): MNHEY, SVGEGT. CDR3 residues: CASSYLLRGPPLHF. CDR3 sequence (DNA): TGTGCCAGCAGTTACCTCTTACGCGGTCCACCCCTCCACTTT.

The genes are TRBV7-2 and TRBJ1-5, with 7 positions matching TRBD1. The CDR3 loop spans 14 amino acids. The germline CDR1 and CDR2 sequences are SGHTA and FQGNSA. The junction had 6 bases not matched to a gene; V was cut back by 4 bases and J by 6 bases. In DNA, the CDR3 is TGTGCCAGCAGCTCCCATCCAGGGGGTCAGCCCCAGCATTTT. Its translation: CASSSHPGGQPQHF.

CDR3 in amino acids: CASSWFPSDIVNEKLFF. The CDR3 DNA reads TGTGCCAGCAGCTGGTTCCCGTCCGACATAGTAAATGAAAAACTGTTTTTT. This chain joins TRBV11-3 and TRBJ1-4; D gene unclear. The CDR3 runs to 17 residues. CDR1 is SGHNT, CDR2 YENEEA, per germline. The germline V and J ends were trimmed by 4 bases and 5 bases, with 20 bases remaining between them.

The chain is built from TRBV29-1 and TRBJ1-1, with 7 positions matching TRBD1. The CDR3 contains 12 residues. Germline CDR1 and CDR2: SQVTM and ANQGSEA. The CDR3 sequence is CTADRLNTEAFF. Here the CDR3 DNA reads TGCACCGCGGACAGGCTGAACACTGAAGCTTTCTTT.

The chain links TRBV5-1 to TRBJ2-2; possible D gene TRBD1, 6 bases. Trimming removed 4 bases from V and 5 bases from J, with 18 bases in between. Germline CDR1 and CDR2: SGHRS and YFSETQ. The CDR3 is 16 amino acids. Here the CDR3 reads CASSLQTDSQTGELFF. The CDR3 nucleotides read TGCGCCAGCAGCCTACAAACGGACAGTCAAACCGGGGAGCTGTTTTTT.

DNA of the CDR3: TGTGCCATCAGTGAGTCGGCTGAGGGAAGGAAGGGCTACACCTTC. It codes for CAISESAEGRKGYTF. The genes are TRBV10-3 and TRBJ1-2; no firm D call. Germline-derived CDR1 and CDR2 are ENHRY and SYGVKD. This CDR3 has 15 amino acids. V lost 0 bases, J lost 8 bases, and 16 bases lay in between.

This sequence joins TRBV19 and TRBJ1-2; the D gene is possibly TRBD1 (5 bases). V lost 5 bases and J lost 4, with 11 bases in between. This CDR3 has 13 residues. The V gene's germline CDR1 is LNHDA and CDR2 SQIVND (reference sequence). CDR3: CASSPQGFYGYTF. The CDR3 DNA reads as TGTGCCAGTAGTCCTCAGGGTTTCTATGGCTACACCTTC.

The chain has TRBV4-1 and TRBJ2-7; 12 bases agree with TRBD2. Germline V gene data show CDR1 as MGHRA and CDR2 as YSYEKL. The CDR3 runs 15 residues. Losses at the gene ends were 4 bases for V and 4 bases for J; bases not matched to a gene: 5. The CDR3 reads CASSPPTSGGYEQYF. The CDR3 coding sequence is TGCGCCAGCAGCCCCCCGACTAGCGGGGGTTACGAGCAGTACTTC.

The rearrangement joins TRBV30 to TRBJ1-5, with D possibly TRBD1 on 5 matching bases. The CDR3 covers 15 residues. Germline CDR1 GTSNPN, CDR2 SVGIG (reference sequence). Trimming shortened V by 2 bases and J by 2 bases, and 13 bases separated the two germline ends. CDR3 nucleotide sequence: TGTGCCTGGAGTCGGGCCGGGGGAGGCAATCAGCCCCAGCATTTT. Translation gives CAWSRAGGGNQPQHF.

The gene calls are TRBV24-1 and TRBJ2-2, with 8 bases lining up with TRBD1. This CDR3 has 17 amino acids. The trim removed 2 bases at V and 5 bases at J, leaving 9 bases unmatched. Looked up from germline, CDR1 is KGHDR and CDR2 is SFDVKD. CDR3 sequence (DNA): TGTGCCACCAGTGATTGGAAGACAGGGGAAGGGACCGGGGAGCTGTTTTTT. Translated: CATSDWKTGEGTGELFF.

V is TRBV6-1 and J is TRBJ1-2; weak D call: TRBD1 (6 bases). This CDR3 comprises 14 residues. V was cut by 2 bases and J by 10 bases, with 17 bases left in between. From germline, CDR1 is MNHNS and CDR2 SASEGT. The CDR3, as DNA: TGTGCCAGCAGTGAACGCCCGGACAGATCTAACTACACCTTC. Its translation is CASSERPDRSNYTF.

V is TRBV19 and J is TRBJ1-2; 10 bases are a match to TRBD1. J was trimmed by 3 bases and V by 5 bases; bases with no gene match: 6. The CDR3 is 15 residues long. CDR1 is LNHDA and CDR2 is SQIVND in the germline V gene (reference sequence). This CDR3 is CASSFKDRGYYGYTF. In DNA, the CDR3 is TGTGCCAGTAGTTTCAAGGACAGGGGGTACTATGGCTACACCTTC.

The rearrangement uses TRBV6-2 or TRBV6-3 and TRBJ2-3; D perhaps matches TRBD2 (5 bases). Germline V gene data show CDR1 as MNHEY and CDR2 as SVGEGT. The CDR3 consists of 16 residues. Trimming cost V 6 bases and J 5 bases, with 21 bases left between them. The CDR3 DNA is TGTGCCAGCAGCCCAGGACGGGGAGTTACACAAGATACGCAGTATTTT. Translation gives CASSPGRGVTQDTQYF.

The rearrangement links TRBV7-2 to TRBJ2-5; maybe TRBD2 (6 bases). Trimming cost V 5 bases and J 4 bases, with 11 bases left between them. This CDR3 is built from 13 residues. The V gene's germline CDR1 is SGHTA and CDR2 FQGNSA. CDR3 residues: CASSRKGGETQYF. The CDR3 DNA sequence: TGTGCCAGCAGCCGAAAGGGAGGAGAGACCCAGTACTTC.

The table lists this clone with many counts. This chain links TRBV20-1 with TRBJ1-1; 10 bases map to TRBD1. Trimming took 3 bases from V and 1 from J; bases not matched to a gene: 8. Germline V gene lookup returns CDR1 DFQATT and CDR2 SNEGSKA (reference sequence). The CDR3 consists of 16 residues. For the CDR3, the DNA is TGCAGTGCTAGTGAAGGGACAGGGGCTCGGAACACTGAAGCTTTCTTT. Protein product: CSASEGTGARNTEAFF.

J is TRBJ2-3 and V is TRBV6-5; 8 bases map to TRBD2. V shed 8 bases, J shed 2 bases, and the junction held 9 bases outside the gene matches. The germline V gene has CDR1 MNHEY and CDR2 SVGAGI. The CDR3 extends over 15 amino acids. CDR3: CASGPGGGTTDTQYF. The CDR3 nucleotides are TGTGCCAGCGGCCCGGGAGGGGGAACCACAGATACGCAGTATTTT.

The rearrangement links TRBV3-1 (or the pseudogene TRBV3-2) to TRBJ2-5; 7 bases line up with TRBD1. The CDR3 loop spans 15 amino acids. Unmatched junction bases numbered 8, after V lost 0 bases and J lost 7 bases. The germline V gene encodes CDR1 LGHDT and CDR2 YNNKEL (reference sequence). CDR3 in DNA: TGTGCCAGCAGCCAAGATACGACAGGGATGGCGACCCAGTACTTC. This gives the protein CASSQDTTGMATQYF.

The rearrangement uses TRBV30 and TRBJ1-2; D unresolved. V gave up 6 bases and J gave up 4 bases, with 9 bases separating them. This CDR3 has 11 amino acids. The germline V gene has CDR1 GTSNPN and CDR2 SVGIG (reference sequence). CDR3 sequence (DNA): TGTGCCTGCCAAGCCGCCTATGGCTACACCTTC. Translating it yields CACQAAYGYTF.

The chain employs TRBV7-3 and TRBJ2-2, with D possibly TRBD2 on 5 matching bases. In germline, CDR1 is SGHTA, CDR2 FQGTGA. Trimming took 5 bases from V and 0 from J, leaving 13 bases between them. This CDR3 region has 16 residues. The CDR3 DNA reads as TGTGCCAGCAGCCATACGACTATAGCGAACACCGGGGAGCTGTTTTTT. It encodes CASSHTTIANTGELFF.

This clone was counted a single time. The chain combines TRBV27 with TRBJ1-6; tentatively, D is TRBD1 (5 bases). The germline gives CDR1 MNHEY, CDR2 SMNVEV (reference sequence). V lost 5 bases, J lost 0 bases, and 17 bases lay in between. The CDR3 runs to 18 residues. CDR3 sequence (DNA): TGTGCCAGCAGTAATACTCGGGACTGGAGCTCCTATAATTCACCCCTCCACTTT. Translation: CASSNTRDWSSYNSPLHF.

The rearrangement joins TRBV9 to TRBJ2-7; 11 nucleotides line up with TRBD2. The junction had 6 bases not matched to a gene; V was cut back by 4 bases and J by 3 bases. CDR3 length: 15 residues. Germline-derived CDR1 and CDR2 are SGDLS and YYNGEE. CDR3 sequence reads: CASSSRGTSGYEQYF. In DNA form, the CDR3 reads TGTGCCAGCAGCTCCCGAGGGACTAGCGGCTACGAGCAGTACTTC.

This chain joins TRBV5-4 and TRBJ1-4, with 8 nucleotides matching TRBD1. CDR1 and CDR2 from the germline V gene are SGHNT and YYREEE (reference sequence). The CDR3 has 19 residues. J was trimmed by 0 bases and V by 4 bases; bases with no gene match: 14. The CDR3 nucleotides read TGTGCCAGCAGCCCCGGCAGGGGGCGGCCGGGCGCAACTAATGAAAAACTGTTTTTT. The encoded protein is CASSPGRGRPGATNEKLFF.

This chain uses TRBV5-6 with TRBJ2-7; 12 nucleotides line up with TRBD2. Germline V gene data show CDR1 as SGHDT and CDR2 as YYEEEE. CDR3 length: 15 residues. Unmatched junction bases numbered 7, after V lost 3 bases and J lost 6 bases. CDR3 nucleotide sequence: TGTGCCAGCAGCTACACGCCGACTAGCGGGGGCGAGCAGTACTTC. Translating it yields CASSYTPTSGGEQYF.